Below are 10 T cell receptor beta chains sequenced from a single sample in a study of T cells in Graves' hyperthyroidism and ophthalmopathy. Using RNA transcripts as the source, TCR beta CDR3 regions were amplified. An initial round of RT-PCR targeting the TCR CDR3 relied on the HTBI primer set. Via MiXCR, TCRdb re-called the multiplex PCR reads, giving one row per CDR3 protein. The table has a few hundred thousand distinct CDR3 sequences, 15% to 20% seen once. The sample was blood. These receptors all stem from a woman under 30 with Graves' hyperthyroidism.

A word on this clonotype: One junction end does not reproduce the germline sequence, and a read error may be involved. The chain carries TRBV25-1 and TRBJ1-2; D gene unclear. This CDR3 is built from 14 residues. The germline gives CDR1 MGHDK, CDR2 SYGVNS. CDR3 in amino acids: CASSEFNGSYGYTF. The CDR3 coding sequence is TGTGCCAGCAGTGAATTCAACGGGTCCTATGGTTACACCTTC.

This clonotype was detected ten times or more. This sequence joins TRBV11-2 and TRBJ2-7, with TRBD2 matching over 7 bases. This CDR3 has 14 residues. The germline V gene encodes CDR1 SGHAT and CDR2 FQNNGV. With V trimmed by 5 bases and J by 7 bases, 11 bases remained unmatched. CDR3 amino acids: CASSPALAAREQYF. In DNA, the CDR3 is TGTGCCAGCAGCCCGGCTCTAGCGGCTCGGGAGCAGTACTTC.

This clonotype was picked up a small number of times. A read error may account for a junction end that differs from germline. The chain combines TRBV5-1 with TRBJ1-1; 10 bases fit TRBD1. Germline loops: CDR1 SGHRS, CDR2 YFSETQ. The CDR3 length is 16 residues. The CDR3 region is CASSLVGQGFDPEAFF. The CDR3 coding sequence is TGCGCCAGCAGCTTGGTGGGACAGGGGTTTGATCCTGAAGCCTTCTTT.

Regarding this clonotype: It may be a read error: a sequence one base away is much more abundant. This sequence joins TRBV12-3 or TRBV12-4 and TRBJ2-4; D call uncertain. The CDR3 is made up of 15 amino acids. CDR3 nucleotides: TGTGACAGCAGTTTAGAAAGGGCTTCCGAGGACATTCAGTACTTC. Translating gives CDSSLERASEDIQYF.

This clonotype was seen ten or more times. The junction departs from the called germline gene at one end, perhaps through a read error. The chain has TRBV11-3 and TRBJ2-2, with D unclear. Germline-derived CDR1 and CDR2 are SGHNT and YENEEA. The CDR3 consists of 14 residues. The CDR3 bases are TGTGCCAGCAGCCTAGACGGGAACACCGGGGAGCTGTTTTTT. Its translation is CASSLDGNTGELFF.

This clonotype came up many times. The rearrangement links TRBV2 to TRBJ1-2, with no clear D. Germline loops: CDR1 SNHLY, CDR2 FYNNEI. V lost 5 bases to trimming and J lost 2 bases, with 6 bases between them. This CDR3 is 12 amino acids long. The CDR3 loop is CASSSVNYGYTF. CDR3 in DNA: TGTGCCAGCAGTTCGGTGAACTATGGCTACACCTTC.

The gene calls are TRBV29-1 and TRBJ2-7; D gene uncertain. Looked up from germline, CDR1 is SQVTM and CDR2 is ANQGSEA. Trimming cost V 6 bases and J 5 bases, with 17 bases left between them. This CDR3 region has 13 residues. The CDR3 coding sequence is TGCAGCGTCTCCCTTGTCGTGGCGGACGAGCAGTACTTC. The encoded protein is CSVSLVVADEQYF.

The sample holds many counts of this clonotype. The DNA for the CDR3 is TGTGCCAGCAGCTCACAGGGGACGGGCGGGGAGCTGTTTTTT. Amino acid sequence: CASSSQGTGGELFF. This chain links TRBV11-1 with TRBJ2-2, with 7 positions matching TRBD1. The CDR3 is made up of 14 amino acids. CDR1 SGHAT and CDR2 FQDESV come from the germline V gene (reference sequence). The ends lost 4 bases at V and 7 bases at J; junction bases unmatched: 6.

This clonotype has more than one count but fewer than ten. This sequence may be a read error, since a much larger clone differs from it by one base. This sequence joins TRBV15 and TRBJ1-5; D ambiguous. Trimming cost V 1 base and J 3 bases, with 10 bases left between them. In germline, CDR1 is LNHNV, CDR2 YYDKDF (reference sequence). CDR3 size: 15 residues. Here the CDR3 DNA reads TGTGCCACCAGCAGAGCTCGGCATAACAATCAGCCCCAGCATTTT. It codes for CATSRARHNNQPQHF. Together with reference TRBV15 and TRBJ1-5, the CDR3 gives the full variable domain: DAMVIQNPRYQVTQFGKPVTLSCSQTLNHNVMYWYQQKSSQAPKLLFHYYDKDFNNEADTPDNFQSRRPNTSFCFLDIRSPGLGDTAMYLCATSRARHNNQPQHFGDGTRLSIL.

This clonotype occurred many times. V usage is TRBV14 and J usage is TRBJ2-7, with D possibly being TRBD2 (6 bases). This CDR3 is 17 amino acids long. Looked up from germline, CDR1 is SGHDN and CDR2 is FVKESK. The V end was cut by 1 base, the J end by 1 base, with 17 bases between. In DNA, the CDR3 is TGTGCCAGCAGCCAAGGGAGGGTCCGGGACTCATCCTACGAGCAGTACTTC. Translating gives CASSQGRVRDSSYEQYF. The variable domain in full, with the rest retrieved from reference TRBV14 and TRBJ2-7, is EAGVTQFPSHSVIEKGQTVTLRCDPISGHDNLYWYRRVMGKEIKFLLHFVKESKQDESGMPNNRFLAERTGGTYSTLKVQPAELEDSGVYFCASSQGRVRDSSYEQYFGPGTRLTVT.